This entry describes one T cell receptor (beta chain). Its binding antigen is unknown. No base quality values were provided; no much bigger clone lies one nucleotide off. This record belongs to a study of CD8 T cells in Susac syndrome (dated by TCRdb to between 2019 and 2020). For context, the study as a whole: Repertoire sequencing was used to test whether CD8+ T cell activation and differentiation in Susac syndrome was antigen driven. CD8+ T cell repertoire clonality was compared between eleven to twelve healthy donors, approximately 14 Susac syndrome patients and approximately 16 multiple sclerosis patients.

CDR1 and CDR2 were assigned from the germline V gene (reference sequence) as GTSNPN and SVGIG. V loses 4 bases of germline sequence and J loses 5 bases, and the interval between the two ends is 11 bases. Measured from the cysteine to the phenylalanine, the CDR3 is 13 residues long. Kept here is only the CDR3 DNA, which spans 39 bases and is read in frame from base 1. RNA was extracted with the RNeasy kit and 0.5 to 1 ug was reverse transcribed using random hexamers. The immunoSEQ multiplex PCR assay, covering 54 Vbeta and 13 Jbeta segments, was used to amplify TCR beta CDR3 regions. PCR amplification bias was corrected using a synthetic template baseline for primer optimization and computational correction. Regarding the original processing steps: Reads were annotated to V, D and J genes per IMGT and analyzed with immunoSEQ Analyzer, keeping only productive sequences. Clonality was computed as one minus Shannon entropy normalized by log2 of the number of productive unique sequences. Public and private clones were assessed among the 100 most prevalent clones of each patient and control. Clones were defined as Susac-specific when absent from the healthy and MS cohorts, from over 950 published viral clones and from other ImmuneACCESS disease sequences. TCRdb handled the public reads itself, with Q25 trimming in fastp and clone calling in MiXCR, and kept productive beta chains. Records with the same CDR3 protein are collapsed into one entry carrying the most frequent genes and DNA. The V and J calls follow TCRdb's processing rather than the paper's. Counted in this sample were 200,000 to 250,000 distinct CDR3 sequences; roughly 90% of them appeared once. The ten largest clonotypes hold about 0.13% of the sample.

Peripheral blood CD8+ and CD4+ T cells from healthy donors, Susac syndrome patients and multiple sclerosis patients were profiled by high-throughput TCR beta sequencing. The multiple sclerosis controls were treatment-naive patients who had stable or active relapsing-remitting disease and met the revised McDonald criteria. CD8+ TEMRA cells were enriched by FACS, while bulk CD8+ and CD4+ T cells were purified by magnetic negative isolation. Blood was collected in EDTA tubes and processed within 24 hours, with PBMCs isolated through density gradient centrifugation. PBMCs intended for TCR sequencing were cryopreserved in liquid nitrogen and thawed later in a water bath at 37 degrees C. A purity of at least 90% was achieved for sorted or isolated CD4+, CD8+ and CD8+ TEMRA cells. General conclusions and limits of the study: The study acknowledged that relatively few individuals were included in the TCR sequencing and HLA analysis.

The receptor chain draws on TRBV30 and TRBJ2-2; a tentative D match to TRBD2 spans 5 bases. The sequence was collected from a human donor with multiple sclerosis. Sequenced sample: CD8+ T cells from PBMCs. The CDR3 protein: CAWTITGTGELFF. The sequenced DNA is TGTGCCTGGACCATTACGGGAACCGGGGAGCTGTTTTTT.